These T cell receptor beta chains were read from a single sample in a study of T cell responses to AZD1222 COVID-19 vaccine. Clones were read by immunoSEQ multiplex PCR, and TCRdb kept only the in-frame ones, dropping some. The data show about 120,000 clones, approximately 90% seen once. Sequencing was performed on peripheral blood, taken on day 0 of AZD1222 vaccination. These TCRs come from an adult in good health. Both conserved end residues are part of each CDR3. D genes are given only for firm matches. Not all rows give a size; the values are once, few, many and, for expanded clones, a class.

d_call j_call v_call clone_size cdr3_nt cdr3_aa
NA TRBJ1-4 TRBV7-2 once TGTGCCAGCAGACACCTATACGGGAAGGGAGAAAAACTGTTTTTT CASRHLYGKGEKLFF
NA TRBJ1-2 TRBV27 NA TGTGCCAGCAGTTTATCTGGGGTGGGTGGCTACACCTTC CASSLSGVGGYTF
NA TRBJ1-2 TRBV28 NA TGTGCCAGCAGTGGCCTCAGGTCCTATGGCTACACCTTC CASSGLRSYGYTF
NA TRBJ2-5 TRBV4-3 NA TGCGCCAGCAGCCAAGGTTTATGGGGAGAGACCCAGTACTTC CASSQGLWGETQYF
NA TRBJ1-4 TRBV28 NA TGTGCCAGCAGTTTAGATAGGACCGCAACTAATGAAAAACTGTTTTTT CASSLDRTATNEKLFF
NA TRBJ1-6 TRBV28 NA TGTGCCAGCAGCAGGGATGTTACACCCCTCCACTTT CASSRDVTPLHF
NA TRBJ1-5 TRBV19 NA TGTGCCAGTAGTATAGCAGGGGTCTACAATCAGCCCCAGCATTTT CASSIAGVYNQPQHF
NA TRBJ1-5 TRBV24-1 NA TGTGCCACCCGTGTACCCCAGGGCAATCAGCCCCAGCATTTT CATRVPQGNQPQHF
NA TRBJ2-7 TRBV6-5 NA TGTGCCAGCAGTCCCGCGCTGGCAGGGGATGACGAGCAGTACTTC CASSPALAGDDEQYF
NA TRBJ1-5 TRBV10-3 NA TGTGCCATCTCTACGGGTTCAAGCAATCAGCCCCAGCATTTT CAISTGSSNQPQHF
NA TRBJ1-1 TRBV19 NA TGTGCCAGTAAGTCTAGCAGGGTCACTGAAGCTTTCTTT CASKSSRVTEAFF
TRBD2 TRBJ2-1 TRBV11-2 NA TGTGCCAGCAGGGGACTAGCGGGGGCCTACAATGAGCAGTTCTTC CASRGLAGAYNEQFF
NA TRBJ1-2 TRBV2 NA TGTGCCAGCAGTGACCAGCGTCTACGAGAAGGCTACACCTTC CASSDQRLREGYTF
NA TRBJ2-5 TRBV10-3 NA TGTGCCATCAGTGATTTGGAGACCCAGTACTTC CAISDLETQYF
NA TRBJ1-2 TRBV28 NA TGTGCCAGCAGGCTCCGGGGGGGTTGGGGCTACACCTTC CASRLRGGWGYTF
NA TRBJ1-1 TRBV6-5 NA TGTGCCAGCAGTTCTGACAGGAACACTGAAGCTTTCTTT CASSSDRNTEAFF
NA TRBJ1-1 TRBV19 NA TGTGCCAGTAGTGAGGGGGTATTGAGGTACACTGAAGCTTTCTTT CASSEGVLRYTEAFF
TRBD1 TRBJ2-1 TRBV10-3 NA TGTGCCATCTCCAAGGGACAGGGGTGGGAGCAGTTCTTC CAISKGQGWEQFF
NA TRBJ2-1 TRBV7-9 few TGTGCCAGCAGACCAGGTGGGCAGAACAATGAGCAGTTCTTC CASRPGGQNNEQFF
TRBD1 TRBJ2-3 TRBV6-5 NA TGTGCCAGCAGCCGCGACAGGGGGAACACAGATACGCAGTATTTT CASSRDRGNTDTQYF
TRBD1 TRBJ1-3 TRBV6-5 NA TGTGCCAGCAGGCGACAGGGGGGAAACACCATATATTTT CASRRQGGNTIYF
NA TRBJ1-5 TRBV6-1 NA TGTGCCAGCAGTGTTTCCTCGGGGAAATATAGCAATCAGCCCCAGCATTTT CASSVSSGKYSNQPQHF
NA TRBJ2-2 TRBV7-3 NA TGTGCCAGCAGCCCCGTGGGGGGGGCCCAGACCGGGGAGCTGTTTTTT CASSPVGGAQTGELFF
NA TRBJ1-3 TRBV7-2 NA TGTGCCAGCAGCCAAAACAATCCTGGAAACACCATATATTTT CASSQNNPGNTIYF
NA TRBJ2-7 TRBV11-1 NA TGTGCCAGCAGCTACCGGGACACAACCTTCTACGAGCAGTACTTC CASSYRDTTFYEQYF
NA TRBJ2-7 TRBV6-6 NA TGTGCCAGCAGTTTTCGGGACGTATACGAGCAGTACTTC CASSFRDVYEQYF
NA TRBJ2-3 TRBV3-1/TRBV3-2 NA TGTGCCAGCAGCCAAGGTGCAAGCATGAACACAGATACGCAGTATTTT CASSQGASMNTDTQYF
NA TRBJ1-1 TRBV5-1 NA TGCGCCAGCAGCTTTCGGGGAGAGAGGGGTGCTGAAGCTTTCTTT CASSFRGERGAEAFF
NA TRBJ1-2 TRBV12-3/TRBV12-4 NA TGTGCCAGCAGTACCCAATCTAAAAATGGCTACACCTTC CASSTQSKNGYTF
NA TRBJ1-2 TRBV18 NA TGTGCCAGCTCACCCGGGGGGCAGAGCGTTAACACCTTC CASSPGGQSVNTF
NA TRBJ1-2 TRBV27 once TGTGCCAGCAGTTTACGGCGGGGTTGGGGCTACACCTTC CASSLRRGWGYTF
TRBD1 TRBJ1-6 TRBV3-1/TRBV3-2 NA TGTGCCAGCAGCCTTCCCGGGACAGTACTAACCCATAGGAGCTCCTATAATTCACCCCTCCACTTT CASSLPGTVLTHRSSYNSPLHF
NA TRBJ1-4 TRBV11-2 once TGTGCCAGCAGCTTAGGTGCCGGGACAACTAATGAAAAACTGTTTTTT CASSLGAGTTNEKLFF
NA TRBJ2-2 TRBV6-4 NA TGTGCCAGCAGACCTGACAGGATCAACACCGGGGAGCTGTTTTTT CASRPDRINTGELFF
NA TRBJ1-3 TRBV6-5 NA TGTGCCAGCAGTTGGGGACCACCACCCTCTGGAAACACCATATATTTT CASSWGPPPSGNTIYF